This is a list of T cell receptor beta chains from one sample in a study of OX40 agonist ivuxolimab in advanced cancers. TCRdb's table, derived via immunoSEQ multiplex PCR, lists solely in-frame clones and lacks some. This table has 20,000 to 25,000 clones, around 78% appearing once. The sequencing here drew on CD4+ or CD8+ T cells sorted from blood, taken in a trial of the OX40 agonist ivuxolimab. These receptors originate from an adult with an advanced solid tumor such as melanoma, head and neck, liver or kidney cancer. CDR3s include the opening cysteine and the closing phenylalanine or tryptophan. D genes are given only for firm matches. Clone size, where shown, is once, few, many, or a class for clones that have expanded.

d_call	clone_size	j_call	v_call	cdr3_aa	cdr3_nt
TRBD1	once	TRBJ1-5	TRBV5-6	CASSSGGWNSNQPQHF	TGTGCCAGCAGCTCAGGGGGTTGGAATAGCAATCAGCCCCAGCATTTT
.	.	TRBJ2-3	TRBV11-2	CASSSAAPKTDTQYF	TGTGCCAGCAGCTCAGCGGCACCCAAGACAGATACGCAGTATTTT
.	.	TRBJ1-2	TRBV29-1	CSVAAASSYTF	TGCAGCGTTGCGGCAGCATCGAGCTACACCTTC
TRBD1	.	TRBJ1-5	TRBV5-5	CASSITGTGRNQPQHF	TGTGCCAGCAGCATTACCGGGACAGGGCGAAATCAGCCCCAGCATTTT
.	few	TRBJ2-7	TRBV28	CASSLPLGVAATYEQYF	TGTGCCAGCAGTTTACCCCTGGGGGTAGCGGCCACCTACGAGCAGTACTTC
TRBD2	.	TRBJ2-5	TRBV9	CASSVGLAGETQYF	TGTGCCAGCAGCGTAGGGCTAGCGGGGGAGACCCAGTACTTC
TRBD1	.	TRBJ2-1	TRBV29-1	CSGGQGAWDEQFF	TGCAGCGGGGGACAGGGGGCTTGGGATGAGCAGTTCTTC
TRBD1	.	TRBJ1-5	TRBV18	CASSADRAQPQHF	TGTGCCAGCTCGGCCGACAGGGCTCAGCCCCAGCATTTT
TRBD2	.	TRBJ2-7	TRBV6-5	CASSLTSGLYEQYF	TGTGCCAGCAGCTTAACTAGCGGCCTATACGAGCAGTACTTC
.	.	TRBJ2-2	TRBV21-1	CASSGTSGTGELFF	TGTGCCAGCAGCGGGACCTCGGGCACCGGGGAGCTGTTTTTT
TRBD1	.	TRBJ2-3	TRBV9	CASSPDRGSTDTQYF	TGTGCCAGCAGCCCGGACAGGGGAAGCACAGATACGCAGTATTTT
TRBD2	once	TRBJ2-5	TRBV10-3	CASSYSGGQETQYF	TGTGCCAGCAGTTACTCGGGGGGCCAAGAGACCCAGTACTTC
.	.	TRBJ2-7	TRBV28	CASSLWGSSSLEQYF	TGTGCCAGCAGTTTATGGGGGAGTTCCTCGCTCGAGCAGTACTTC
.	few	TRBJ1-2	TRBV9	CASSNRTYGYTF	TGTGCCAGCAGCAACAGGACCTATGGCTACACCTTC
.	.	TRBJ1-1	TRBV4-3	CASSPAEFAFF	TGCGCCAGCAGCCCAGCAGAGTTTGCTTTCTTT
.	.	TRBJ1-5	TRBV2	CASSPQVFYEPQHF	TGTGCCAGCAGTCCACAGGTATTCTACGAGCCCCAGCATTTT
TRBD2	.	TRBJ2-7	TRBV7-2	CASSATSGSAEQYF	TGTGCCAGCAGCGCGACTAGCGGGAGTGCCGAGCAGTACTTC
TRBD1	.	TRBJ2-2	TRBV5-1	CASSGGQGTGELFF	TGCGCCAGCAGCGGGGGACAGGGAACCGGGGAGCTGTTTTTT
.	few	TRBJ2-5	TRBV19	CASSMGETGATQYF	TGTGCCAGTAGTATGGGCGAAACGGGAGCGACCCAGTACTTC
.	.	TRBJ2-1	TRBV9	CASSPEGYNEQFF	TGTGCCAGCAGCCCCGAGGGATACAATGAGCAGTTCTTC
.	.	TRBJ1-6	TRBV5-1	CASSLAVDYNSPLHF	TGCGCCAGCAGCTTGGCCGTCGACTATAATTCACCCCTCCACTTT
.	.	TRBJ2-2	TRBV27	CASSSRFGELFF	TGTGCCAGCAGTTCCCGTTTCGGGGAGCTGTTTTTT
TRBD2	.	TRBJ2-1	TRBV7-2	CASSLRRGSSYNEQFF	TGTGCCAGCAGCCTCCGGCGCGGGAGCTCCTACAATGAGCAGTTCTTC
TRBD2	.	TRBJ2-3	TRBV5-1	CASSGELAGVRDTQYF	TGCGCCAGCAGCGGGGAACTAGCGGGAGTTAGAGATACGCAGTATTTT
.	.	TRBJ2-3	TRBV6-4	CASSDSITQYF	TGTGCCAGCAGTGACTCGATTACGCAGTATTTT
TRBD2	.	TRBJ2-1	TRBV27	CASRVSGGAIYEQFF	TGTGCCAGCAGGGTATCCGGGGGGGCAATATATGAGCAGTTCTTC